This T cell receptor (beta chain) was documented in a study of shared clonotypes between healthy human individuals. Regarding the study as a whole: An expected dependence of interdonor clonotype sharing on sequencing depth was noted.

Unsorted PBMC replicate PCRs used approximately 300 ng DNA, approximately 30,000 T cell genomes. The assay was immunoSEQ multiplex PCR, and TCRdb's table has in-frame clones only and misses some. Among more than 450,000 clones listed, about four fifths were seen once. This clone was recorded a few times. Its antigen is as yet unknown. Adult donors, all healthy and HIV-negative, had no recent acute infections or vaccinations. There are 13 residues in the CDR3. The germline CDR1 and CDR2 sequences are SGHRS and YFSETQ. V lost 2 bases, J lost 6 bases, and 11 bases lay in between. This TCR was recovered from a woman between 40 and 50 years old in good health. Some clones in this sample may be carry-over from other donors' samples. V is TRBV5-1 and J is TRBJ1-2, with TRBD1 as a possible D gene (6 bases). What was sequenced was PBMCs. CDR3 in amino acids: CASSFRGADGYTF. The DNA of the CDR3 is TGCGCCAGCAGCTTCAGGGGAGCGGATGGCTACACCTTC.